These 6 T cell receptor beta chains share one sample of origin, sequenced in a study of blood T cell repertoires in COVID-19. Clones were read by immunoSEQ multiplex PCR, and TCRdb kept only the in-frame ones, dropping some. This table holds approximately 280,000 clones, roughly nine tenths found once. Material: PBMCs or T cells enriched from blood (not recorded which). The receptors derive from a woman between 40 and 50 years old who had recovered from COVID-19.

The chain couples TRBV2 to TRBJ1-6, with TRBD1 identical over 7 bases. This CDR3 is built from 15 residues. The J segment lost 8 bases and the V segment lost 5 bases, leaving 9 bases of the junction unmatched. Germline V CDR1 and CDR2: SNHLY, FYNNEI. CDR3 sequence: CASSFEGQNYSPLHF. For the CDR3, the DNA is TGTGCCAGCAGTTTCGAGGGACAGAACTATTCACCCCTCCACTTT.

This clone has just one count. V gene TRBV10-1 combines with J gene TRBJ2-7; TRBD1 matches 10 bases. The ends lost 0 bases at V and 5 bases at J; junction bases unmatched: 16. The CDR3 contains 19 residues. Germline values: CDR1 WNHNN, CDR2 SYGVQD (reference sequence). The CDR3: CASSESGGQGPSLPHEQYF. The CDR3 DNA reads as TGCGCCAGCAGTGAGTCTGGGGGACAGGGGCCGTCGCTTCCCCACGAGCAGTACTTC.

This clone was counted a single time. This rearrangement joins TRBV5-4 to TRBJ2-1; D perhaps matches TRBD1 (8 bases). The germline V gene has CDR1 SGHNT and CDR2 YYREEE (reference sequence). The CDR3 is 15 residues long. V shed 4 bases and J shed 2 bases, with 13 bases lying between them. CDR3 in amino acids: CASSPQGGTYNEQFF. CDR3 DNA sequence: TGTGCCAGCAGCCCACAGGGGGGGACCTACAATGAGCAGTTCTTC. The variable domain in full, completed from reference TRBV5-4 and TRBJ2-1, reads ETGVTQSPTHLIKTRGQQVTLRCSSQSGHNTVSWYQQALGQGPQFIFQYYREEENGRGNFPPRFSGLQFPNYSSELNVNALELDDSALYLCASSPQGGTYNEQFFGPGTRLTVL.

The J gene is TRBJ1-2, the V gene TRBV28; D gene unclear. CDR1 and CDR2 from the germline V gene are MDHEN and SYDVKM. The CDR3 contains 12 residues. The V and J ends lost 8 bases and 4 bases respectively, with 11 bases between them. This CDR3 reads CASCAAPYGYTF. DNA of the CDR3: TGTGCCAGCTGTGCGGCGCCCTATGGCTACACCTTC.

This clone is a singleton in its sample. V gene TRBV18 combines with J gene TRBJ2-7; unclear D gene. The germline CDR1 and CDR2 sequences are KGHSH and LQKENI. The CDR3 sequence is 14 residues long. Deletions cut 2 bases from V and 3 bases from J, with 11 bases between. The DNA for the CDR3 is TGTGCCAGCTCACCAACAGAGAAATACTACGAGCAGTACTTC. Translating it yields CASSPTEKYYEQYF.

The rearrangement links TRBV28 to TRBJ2-1; 7 positions agree with TRBD2. The length of the CDR3 is 13 residues. With 7 bases clipped from V and 4 bases from J, the junction kept 4 bases outside the gene matches. Germline values: CDR1 MDHEN, CDR2 SYDVKM. Here the CDR3 reads CASTLAGYNEQFF. CDR3 DNA: TGTGCCAGCACGTTAGCGGGTTACAATGAGCAGTTCTTC.